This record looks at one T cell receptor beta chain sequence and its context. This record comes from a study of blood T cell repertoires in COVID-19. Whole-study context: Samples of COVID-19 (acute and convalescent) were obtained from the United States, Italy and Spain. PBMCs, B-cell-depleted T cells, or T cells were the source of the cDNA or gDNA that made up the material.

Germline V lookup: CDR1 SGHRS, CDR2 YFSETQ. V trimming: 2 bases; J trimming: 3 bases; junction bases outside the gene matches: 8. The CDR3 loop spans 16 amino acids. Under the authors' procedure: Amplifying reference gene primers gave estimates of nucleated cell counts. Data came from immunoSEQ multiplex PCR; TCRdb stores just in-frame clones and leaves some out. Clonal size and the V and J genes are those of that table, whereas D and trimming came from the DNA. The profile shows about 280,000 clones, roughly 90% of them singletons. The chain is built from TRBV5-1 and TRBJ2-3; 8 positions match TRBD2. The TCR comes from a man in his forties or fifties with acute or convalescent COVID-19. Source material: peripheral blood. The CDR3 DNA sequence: TGCGCCAGCAGCTTTCTCGATAGCGGGATAACAGATACGCAGTATTTT. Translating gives CASSFLDSGITDTQYF.